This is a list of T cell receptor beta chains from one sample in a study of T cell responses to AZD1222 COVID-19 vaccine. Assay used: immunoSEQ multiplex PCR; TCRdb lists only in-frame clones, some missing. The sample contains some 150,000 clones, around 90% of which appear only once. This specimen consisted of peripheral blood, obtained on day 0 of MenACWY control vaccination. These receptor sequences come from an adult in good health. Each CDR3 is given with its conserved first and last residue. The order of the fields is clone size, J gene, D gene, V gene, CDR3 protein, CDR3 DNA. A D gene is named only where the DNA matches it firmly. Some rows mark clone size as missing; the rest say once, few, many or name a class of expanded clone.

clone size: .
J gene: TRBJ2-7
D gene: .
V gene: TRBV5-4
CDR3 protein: CASSLKGGIYEQYF
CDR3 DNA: TGTGCCAGCAGCTTGAAGGGAGGAATCTACGAGCAGTACTTC

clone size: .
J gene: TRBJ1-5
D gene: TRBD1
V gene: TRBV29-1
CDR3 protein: CSVGTGGQPQHF
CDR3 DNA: TGCAGCGTAGGGACAGGGGGGCAGCCCCAGCATTTT

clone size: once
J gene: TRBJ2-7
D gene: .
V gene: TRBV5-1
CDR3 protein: CASSLARGIYEQYF
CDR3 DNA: TGCGCCAGCAGCTTGGCCCGGGGGATCTACGAGCAGTACTTC

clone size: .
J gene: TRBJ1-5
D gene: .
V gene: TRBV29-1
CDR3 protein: CSVAQWGTENQPQHF
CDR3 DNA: TGCAGCGTTGCCCAATGGGGCACCGAAAATCAGCCCCAGCATTTT

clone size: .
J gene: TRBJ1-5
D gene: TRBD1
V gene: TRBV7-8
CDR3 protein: CASSLDRGRDQPQHF
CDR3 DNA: TGTGCCAGCAGCTTAGACAGGGGGCGGGATCAGCCCCAGCATTTT

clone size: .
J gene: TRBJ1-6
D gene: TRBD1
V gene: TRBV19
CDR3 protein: CASSLRQGINSPLHF
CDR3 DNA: TGTGCCAGTAGTCTCAGACAGGGGATTAATTCACCCCTCCACTTT

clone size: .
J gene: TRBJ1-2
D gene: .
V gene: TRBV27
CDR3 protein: CASSLYQADLDGYTF
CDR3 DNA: TGTGCCAGCAGTTTATATCAGGCAGATCTGGATGGCTACACCTTC

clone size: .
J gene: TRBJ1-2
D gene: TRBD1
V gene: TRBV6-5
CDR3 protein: CASSQQGNYGYTF
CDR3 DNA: TGTGCCAGCAGTCAACAGGGGAACTATGGCTACACCTTC

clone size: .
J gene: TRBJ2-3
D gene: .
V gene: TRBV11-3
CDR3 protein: CASSFQGTDTQYF
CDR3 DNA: TGTGCCAGCAGCTTCCAGGGCACAGATACGCAGTATTTT

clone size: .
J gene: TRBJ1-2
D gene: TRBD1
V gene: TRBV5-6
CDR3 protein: CASSPGGFNYGYTF
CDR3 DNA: TGTGCCAGCAGTCCAGGGGGATTTAACTATGGCTACACCTTC

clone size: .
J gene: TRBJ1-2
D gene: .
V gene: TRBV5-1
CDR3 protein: CASSPALAGNGYTF
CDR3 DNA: TGCGCCAGCAGCCCCGCGTTGGCAGGGAATGGCTACACCTTC

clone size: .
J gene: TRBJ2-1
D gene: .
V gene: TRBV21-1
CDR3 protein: CASSKGYHEQFF
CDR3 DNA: TGTGCCAGCAGCAAAGGCTACCATGAGCAGTTCTTC

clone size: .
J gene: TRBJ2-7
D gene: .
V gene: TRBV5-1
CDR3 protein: CASRPAGPGFEQYF
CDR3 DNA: TGCGCCAGCCGACCCGCAGGGCCAGGATTCGAGCAGTACTTC

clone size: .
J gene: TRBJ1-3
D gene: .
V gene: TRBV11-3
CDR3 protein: CASSFPGHLSGNTIYF
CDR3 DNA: TGTGCCAGCAGCTTCCCGGGCCATCTCTCTGGAAACACCATATATTTT

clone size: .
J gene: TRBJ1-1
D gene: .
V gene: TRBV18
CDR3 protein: CASSPGSMNTEAFF
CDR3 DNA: TGTGCCAGCTCACCCGGGAGCATGAACACTGAAGCTTTCTTT

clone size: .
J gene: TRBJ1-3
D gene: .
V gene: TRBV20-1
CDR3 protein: CSARGGNTIYF
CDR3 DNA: TGCAGTGCTAGGGGGGGAAACACCATATATTTT

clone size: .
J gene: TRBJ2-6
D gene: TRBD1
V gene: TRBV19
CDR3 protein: CASSARTGQTFSSSGANVLTF
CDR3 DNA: TGTGCCAGTAGTGCCCGGACGGGACAGACCTTTTCAAGCTCTGGGGCCAACGTCCTGACTTTC

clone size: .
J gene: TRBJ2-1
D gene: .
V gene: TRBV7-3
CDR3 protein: CASGTNNEQFF
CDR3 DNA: TGTGCCAGCGGGACGAACAATGAGCAGTTCTTC

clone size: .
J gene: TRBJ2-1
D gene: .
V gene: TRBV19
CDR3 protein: CASSLRETYNEQFF
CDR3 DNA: TGTGCCAGTAGTCTCAGGGAAACCTACAATGAGCAGTTCTTC

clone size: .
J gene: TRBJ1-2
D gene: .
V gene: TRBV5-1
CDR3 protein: CASSFTETYGYTF
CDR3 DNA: TGCGCCAGCAGCTTTACAGAGACCTATGGCTACACCTTC

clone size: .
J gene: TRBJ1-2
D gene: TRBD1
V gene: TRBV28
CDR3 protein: CASSLRFRGRDGYTF
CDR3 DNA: TGTGCCAGCAGTTTACGGTTCAGGGGGCGCGATGGCTACACCTTC

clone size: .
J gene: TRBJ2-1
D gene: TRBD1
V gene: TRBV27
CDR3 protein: CASSLSGTGSYNEQFF
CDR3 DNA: TGTGCCAGCAGTTTGTCCGGGACAGGGTCCTACAATGAGCAGTTCTTC

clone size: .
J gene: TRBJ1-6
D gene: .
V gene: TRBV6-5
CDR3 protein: CASSYAQGRDSPLHF
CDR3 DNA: TGTGCCAGCAGTTACGCACAGGGAAGAGATTCACCCCTCCACTTT

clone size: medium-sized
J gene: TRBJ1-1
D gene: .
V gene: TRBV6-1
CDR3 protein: CASSEGANTEAFF
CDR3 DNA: TGTGCCAGCAGTGAGGGGGCGAACACTGAAGCTTTCTTT

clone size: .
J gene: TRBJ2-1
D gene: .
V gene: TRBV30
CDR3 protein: CAWSAAGEQFF
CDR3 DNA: TGTGCCTGGAGTGCGGCAGGTGAGCAGTTCTTC

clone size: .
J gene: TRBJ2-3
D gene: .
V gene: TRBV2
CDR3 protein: CASKDSLTLTDTQYF
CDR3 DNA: TGTGCCAGCAAAGATAGCCTTACCCTCACAGATACGCAGTATTTT

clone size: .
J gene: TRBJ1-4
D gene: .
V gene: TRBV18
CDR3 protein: CASSPGLTNEKLFF
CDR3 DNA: TGTGCCAGCTCACCGGGACTAACGAATGAAAAACTGTTTTTT

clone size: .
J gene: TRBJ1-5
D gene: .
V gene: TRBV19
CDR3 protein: CASSISYSNQPQHF
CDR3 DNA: TGTGCCAGTAGTATATCCTATAGCAATCAGCCCCAGCATTTT

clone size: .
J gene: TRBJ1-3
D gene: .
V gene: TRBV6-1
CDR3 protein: CASSDRGYGNTIYF
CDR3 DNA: TGTGCCAGCAGTGATAGGGGTTATGGAAACACCATATATTTT

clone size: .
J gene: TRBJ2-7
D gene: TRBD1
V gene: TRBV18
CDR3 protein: CASSPGQGAYEQYF
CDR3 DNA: TGTGCCAGCTCACCGGGGCAGGGGGCTTACGAGCAGTACTTC

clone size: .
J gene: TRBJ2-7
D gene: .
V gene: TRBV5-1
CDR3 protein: CASSREGVYEQYF
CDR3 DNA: TGCGCCAGCAGCCGTGAGGGGGTCTACGAGCAGTACTTC

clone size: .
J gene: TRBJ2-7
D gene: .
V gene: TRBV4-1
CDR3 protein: CASSHFPGTTVSYEQYF
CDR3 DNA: TGCGCCAGCAGCCATTTCCCCGGGACAACTGTATCCTACGAGCAGTACTTC

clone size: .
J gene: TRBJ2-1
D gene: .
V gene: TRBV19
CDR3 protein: CASSIYSDWTYMEQFF
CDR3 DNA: TGTGCCAGTAGTATTTATTCGGACTGGACGTATATGGAGCAGTTCTTC

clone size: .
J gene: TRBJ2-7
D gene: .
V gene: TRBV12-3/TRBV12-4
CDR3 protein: CASSFPGREQYF
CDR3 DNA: TGTGCCAGCAGTTTCCCGGGAAGGGAACAGTACTTC

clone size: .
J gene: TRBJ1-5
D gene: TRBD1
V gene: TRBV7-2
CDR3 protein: CASSRDRDQPQHF
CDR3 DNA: TGTGCCAGCAGTCGCGACAGGGATCAGCCCCAGCATTTT

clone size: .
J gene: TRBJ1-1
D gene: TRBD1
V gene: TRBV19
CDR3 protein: CASSLKQGAAEAFF
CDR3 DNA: TGTGCCAGTAGCCTGAAACAGGGGGCTGCTGAAGCTTTCTTT

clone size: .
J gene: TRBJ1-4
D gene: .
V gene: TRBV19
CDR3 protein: CASRKGSSNEKLFF
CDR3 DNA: TGTGCCAGTAGGAAGGGTTCCTCTAATGAAAAACTGTTTTTT

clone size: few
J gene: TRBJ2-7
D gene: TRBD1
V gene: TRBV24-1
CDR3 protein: CATSDPGQGGYEQYF
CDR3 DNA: TGTGCCACCAGTGATCCCGGACAGGGGGGCTACGAGCAGTACTTC

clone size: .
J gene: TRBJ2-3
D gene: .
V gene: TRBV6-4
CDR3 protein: CASSARERDRTPSTDTQYF
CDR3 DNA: TGTGCCAGCAGCGCTAGGGAACGCGACAGGACTCCTAGCACAGATACGCAGTATTTT

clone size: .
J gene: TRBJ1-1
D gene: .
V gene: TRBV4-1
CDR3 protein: CASSQDSGNTEAFF
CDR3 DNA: TGCGCCAGCAGCCAAGATTCGGGGAACACTGAAGCTTTCTTT

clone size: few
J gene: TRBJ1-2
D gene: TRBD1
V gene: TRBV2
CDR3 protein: CASSERVTGTASYGYTF
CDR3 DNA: TGTGCCAGCAGTGAACGGGTGACAGGGACTGCCTCTTATGGCTACACCTTC

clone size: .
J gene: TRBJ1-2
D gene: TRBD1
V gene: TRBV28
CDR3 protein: CTSRNGQGRKGYTF
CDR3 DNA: TGTACCAGCAGGAACGGACAGGGCAGGAAAGGCTACACCTTC

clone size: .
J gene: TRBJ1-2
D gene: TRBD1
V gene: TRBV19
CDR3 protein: CASTAYGQGGSNYGYTF
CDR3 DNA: TGTGCCAGTACCGCTTATGGGCAGGGGGGTTCTAACTATGGCTACACCTTC

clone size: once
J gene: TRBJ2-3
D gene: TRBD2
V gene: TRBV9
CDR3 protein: CASSTPIMGTSNTDTQYF
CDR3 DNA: TGTGCCAGCAGCACCCCCATAATGGGGACTAGCAACACAGATACGCAGTATTTT

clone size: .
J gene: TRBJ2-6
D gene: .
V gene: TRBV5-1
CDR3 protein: CASSWALAQGSGANVLTF
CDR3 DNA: TGCGCCAGCAGCTGGGCCCTCGCACAGGGCTCTGGGGCCAACGTCCTGACTTTC

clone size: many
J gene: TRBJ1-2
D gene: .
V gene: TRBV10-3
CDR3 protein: CAISETLGYGYTF
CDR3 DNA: TGTGCCATCAGTGAGACGTTGGGTTATGGCTACACCTTC

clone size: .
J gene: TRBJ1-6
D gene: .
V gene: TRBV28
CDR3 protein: CASRGTSNSPLHF
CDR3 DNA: TGTGCCAGCAGGGGGACCTCGAATTCACCCCTCCACTTT

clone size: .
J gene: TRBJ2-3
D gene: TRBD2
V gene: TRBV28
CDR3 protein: CASNIPGLAGFTDTQYF
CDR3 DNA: TGTGCCAGCAATATTCCGGGACTAGCGGGATTCACAGATACGCAGTATTTT

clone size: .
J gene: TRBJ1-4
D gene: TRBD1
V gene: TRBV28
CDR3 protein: CASSFRGHEKLFF
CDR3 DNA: TGTGCCAGCAGTTTCAGGGGGCATGAAAAACTGTTTTTT

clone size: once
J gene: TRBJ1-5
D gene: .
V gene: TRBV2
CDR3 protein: CASSSWGARQPQHF
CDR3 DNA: TGTGCCAGCAGTTCCTGGGGGGCGCGCCAGCCCCAGCATTTT

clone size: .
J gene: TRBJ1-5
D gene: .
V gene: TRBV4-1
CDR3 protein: CASSQEGTRNQPQHF
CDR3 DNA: TGCGCCAGCAGCCAAGAGGGTACAAGAAATCAGCCCCAGCATTTT

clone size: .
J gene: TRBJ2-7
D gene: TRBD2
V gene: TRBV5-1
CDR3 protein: CASSSGIAGNTNRYEQYF
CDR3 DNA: TGCGCCAGCAGTTCGGGAATAGCGGGAAACACCAATAGATACGAGCAGTACTTC

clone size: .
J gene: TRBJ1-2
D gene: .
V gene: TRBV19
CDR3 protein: CATVGRPNYGYTF
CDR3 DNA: TGTGCCACCGTAGGGAGGCCCAACTATGGCTACACCTTC

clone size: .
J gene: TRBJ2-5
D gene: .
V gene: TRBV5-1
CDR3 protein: CATSRRNQETQYF
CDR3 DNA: TGCGCCACCTCGCGACGGAACCAAGAGACCCAGTACTTC

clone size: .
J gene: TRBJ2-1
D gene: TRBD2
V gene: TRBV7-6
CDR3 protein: CASSLGGTSGYNEQFF
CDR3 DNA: TGTGCCAGCAGCTTAGGAGGGACTAGCGGCTACAATGAGCAGTTCTTC